The clone carrying this TCR beta chain has ten or more counts. The data stem from a study of regulatory T cells in long-lasting Graves disease. Time point of the sample: newly diagnosed GD, antithyroid drugs for less than 3 months. Generation of the TCR library employed RNA extracted from PBMCs. The CDR3 covers 12 residues. V was clipped by 5 bases and J by 4 bases, with 9 bases between them. In building TCR beta libraries, iRepertoire HTBI primers were used together with Arm-PCR of CDR3 regions. TCRdb reprocessed the multiplex PCR reads via MiXCR and lists one record per CDR3 protein. The sample lists under 250,000 distinct CDR3 sequences; 20% to 25% were seen once.

The chain uses TRBV12-3 or TRBV12-4 and TRBJ2-7, with a weak D call TRBD1 (5 bases). This TCR came from a female donor with Graves disease. The sample consisted of peripheral blood mononuclear cells (PBMCs), taken at new diagnosis, from a patient treated with antithyroid drugs. CDR3 DNA sequence: TGTGCCAGCAGTCTACAGGTGTACGAGCAGTACTTC. The encoded protein is CASSLQVYEQYF.